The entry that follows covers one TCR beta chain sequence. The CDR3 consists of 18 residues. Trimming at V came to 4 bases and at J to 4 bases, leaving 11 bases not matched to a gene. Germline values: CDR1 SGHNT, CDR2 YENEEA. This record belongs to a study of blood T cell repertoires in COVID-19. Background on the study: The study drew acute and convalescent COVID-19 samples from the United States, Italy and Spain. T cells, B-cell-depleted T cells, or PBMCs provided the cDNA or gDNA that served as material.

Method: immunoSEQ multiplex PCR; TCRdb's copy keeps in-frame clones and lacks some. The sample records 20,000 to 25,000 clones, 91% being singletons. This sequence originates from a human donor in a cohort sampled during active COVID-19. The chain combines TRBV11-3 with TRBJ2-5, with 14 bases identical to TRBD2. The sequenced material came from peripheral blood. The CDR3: CASSSGTSGGIGIETQYF. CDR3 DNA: TGTGCCAGCAGCTCCGGGACTAGCGGGGGCATTGGGATAGAGACCCAGTACTTC.